This TCR beta chain was identified in a study of shared clonotypes between healthy human individuals. Study at large: Three CD4 naive, three CD4 memory, two CD8 naive and one CD8 memory plate were used per donor.

Terminally differentiated effector memory CD45RA+ cells were excluded from the naive CD8 cells, which were CD45RO-negative and positively selected for CCR7. The CDR3 has 13 amino acids. The germline CDR1 and CDR2 sequences are WSHSY and SAAADI. Trimming took 8 bases from V and 8 from J; bases not matched to a gene: 8. Here immunoSEQ multiplex PCR was the method, and the copy in TCRdb shows in-frame clones only, minus some. The sample records roughly 1,800,000 clones, about 95% being singletons. This TCR derives from a young man in good health. This chain uses TRBV10-2 with TRBJ2-1; 8 bases align to TRBD2. The material sequenced was naive CD8+ T cells sorted from blood. The CDR3 protein is CASGLAGNDEQFF. DNA of the CDR3: TGCGCCAGCGGTTTAGCGGGAAACGATGAGCAGTTCTTC.